This is a list of T cell receptor beta chains from one sample in a study of T cell responses to AZD1222 COVID-19 vaccine. TCRdb's table, derived via immunoSEQ multiplex PCR, lists solely in-frame clones and lacks some. The repertoire holds 100,000 to 120,000 clones, with less than 90% as singletons. The specimen was peripheral blood, collected on day 0 of AZD1222 vaccination. These receptors were taken from an adult in good health. The CDR3 runs from the conserved cysteine through the conserved F or W. The order of the fields is J gene, V gene, D gene, CDR3 protein, CDR3 DNA. A D gene is named only where the DNA matches it firmly.

TRBJ1-2 | TRBV6-6 | . | CASSYSPENYGYTF | TGTGCCAGCAGTTACTCGCCGGAAAACTATGGCTACACCTTC
TRBJ2-3 | TRBV5-1 | . | CASGTGAHTRDTQYF | TGCGCCAGCGGCACCGGGGCCCACACTCGGGATACGCAGTATTTT
TRBJ2-5 | TRBV5-1 | TRBD1 | CASTNGTAKETQYF | TGCGCCAGCACTAATGGGACAGCCAAAGAGACCCAGTACTTC
TRBJ1-2 | TRBV29-1 | . | CSVRVEGYTF | TGCAGCGTGAGAGTTGAAGGCTACACCTTC
TRBJ2-7 | TRBV7-9 | . | CASSDWTGEQYF | TGTGCCAGCAGCGATTGGACGGGGGAGCAGTACTTC
TRBJ2-1 | TRBV11-3 | . | CASSSANEQFF | TGTGCCAGCAGCTCAGCCAATGAGCAGTTCTTC
TRBJ1-3 | TRBV2 | TRBD1 | CASLGQLSGNTIYF | TGTGCCAGCTTGGGACAGCTCTCTGGAAACACCATATATTTT
TRBJ1-1 | TRBV11-3 | TRBD1 | CASSPRQGGRTEAFF | TGTGCCAGCAGCCCGAGACAGGGAGGGAGAACTGAAGCTTTCTTT
TRBJ1-1 | TRBV21-1 | . | CASSSRDSLGTEAFF | TGTGCCAGCAGCAGCCGGGACAGCCTGGGCACTGAAGCTTTCTTT
TRBJ2-7 | TRBV29-1 | TRBD2 | CSVVSGQPGRHPREQYF | TGCAGCGTTGTCAGCGGGCAGCCCGGGAGGCACCCGAGGGAGCAGTACTTC
TRBJ2-1 | TRBV5-1 | TRBD2 | CASSLGLAGAVEQFF | TGCGCCAGCAGCTTAGGACTAGCGGGAGCGGTAGAGCAGTTCTTC
TRBJ1-2 | TRBV11-2 | . | CASSAFEYGYTF | TGTGCCAGCAGCGCCTTTGAGTATGGCTACACCTTC
TRBJ2-3 | TRBV10-3 | . | CAISVPEVDTQYF | TGTGCCATCAGTGTCCCAGAGGTAGATACGCAGTATTTT
TRBJ1-5 | TRBV27 | TRBD1 | CASSLSADRVYQPQHF | TGTGCCAGCAGTTTATCTGCGGACAGGGTTTATCAGCCCCAGCATTTT
TRBJ1-1 | TRBV19 | . | CASSATGQDNTEAFF | TGTGCCAGTAGTGCCACGGGACAAGATAACACTGAAGCTTTCTTT
TRBJ2-3 | TRBV5-4 | . | CASSWAGTDTQYF | TGTGCCAGCAGCTGGGCCGGCACAGATACGCAGTATTTT